These 11 T cell receptor beta chains were all obtained from the same sample, sequenced in a study of blood T cell repertoires in COVID-19 (dated by TCRdb to 2018 to 2020). Preparation of the library involved the immunoSEQ multiplex PCR assay. Entries here come from immuneACCESS through TCRdb and include only in-frame sequences with V and J called. Some clones fail to appear in such tables; in the studies checked, an unresolved V gene covers under half of the shortfall, and the cause of the remainder is unknown. The sample data list 93,000 or so clones, and around 90% of these were observed just once. About 3.5% of the sample is held by the ten biggest clonotypes. Sequenced: peripheral blood. Receptors were obtained from a woman aged 60-70 years with acute or convalescent COVID-19.

The rearrangement joins TRBV24-1 to TRBJ2-1; 15 bases line up with TRBD2. This CDR3 contains 16 residues. Germline values: CDR1 KGHDR, CDR2 SFDVKD. Germline trimming cut 8 bases from V and 4 bases from J; bases unmatched to any gene: 5. CDR3 sequence reads: CATMGTSGRQYNEQFF. The CDR3 DNA reads TGTGCCACCATGGGGACTAGCGGGAGGCAATACAATGAGCAGTTCTTC.

The CDR3 loop is CAISEQGATGELFF. CDR3 coding DNA: TGTGCCATCAGTGAACAGGGGGCGACCGGGGAGCTGTTTTTT. The rearrangement links TRBV10-3 to TRBJ2-2; 9 bases align to TRBD1. The CDR3 runs 14 residues. V shed 3 bases and J 5 bases; nucleotides not matched to a gene: 1. Per the germline V gene, CDR1 is ENHRY and CDR2 is SYGVKD.

V gene TRBV5-8 combines with J gene TRBJ1-1; D might be TRBD1 (5 bases). There are 17 residues in the CDR3. Germline V CDR1 and CDR2: SGHTS, YDEGEE. V was cut by 1 base and J by 3 bases, with 19 bases left in between. The CDR3 is CASSLKGRGRGDTEAFF. CDR3 in DNA: TGTGCCAGCAGCTTGAAAGGAAGGGGCCGCGGTGACACTGAAGCTTTCTTT.

The chain carries TRBV27 and TRBJ2-2; the D gene is possibly TRBD2 (6 bases). Germline CDR1 is MNHEY and CDR2 is SMNVEV (reference sequence). Trimming removed 9 bases from V and 6 bases from J, with 14 bases in between. The CDR3 is 13 amino acids. CDR3 loop: CASRPGGAGELFF. CDR3 nucleotide sequence: TGTGCCAGTAGACCCGGGGGAGCCGGGGAGCTGTTTTTT.

This clone was detected only once. The chain links TRBV19 to TRBJ1-5; 9 nucleotides match TRBD1. CDR1 LNHDA and CDR2 SQIVND come from the germline V gene (reference sequence). There are 14 residues in the CDR3. V was pared by 3 bases and J by 7 bases, with 4 bases of the junction left unmatched. The CDR3 nucleotides read TGTGCCAGTAGTATGAGGACAGGGGCCCAGCCCCAGCATTTT. Its protein product is CASSMRTGAQPQHF.

V is TRBV6-5 and J is TRBJ2-3; no firm D call. CDR3 size: 15 residues. The germline V gene encodes CDR1 MNHEY and CDR2 SVGAGI. Deletions cut 7 bases from V and 4 bases from J, with 18 bases between. CDR3 sequence: CASKKYESQADTQYF. CDR3 DNA: TGTGCCAGCAAGAAATATGAATCCCAGGCAGATACGCAGTATTTT.

This chain joins TRBV6-5 and TRBJ1-5; no clear D. V was shortened by 5 bases and J by 9 bases, with 14 bases between the two germline ends. The germline V gene encodes CDR1 MNHEY and CDR2 SVGAGI. CDR3 length equals 13 residues. The CDR3 DNA reads as TGTGCCAGCAGTCCCACCGGTCTGAGGCCCCAGCATTTT. Translating gives CASSPTGLRPQHF.

CDR3 bases: TGTGCCTGGGACAGGGCAAACTATGGCTACACCTTC. Translating gives CAWDRANYGYTF. This sequence joins TRBV30 and TRBJ1-2; 7 bases align to TRBD1. The CDR3 runs to 12 residues. Trimming at V came to 5 bases and at J to 2 bases, leaving 2 bases not matched to a gene. CDR1 and CDR2 from the germline V gene are GTSNPN and SVGIG (reference sequence). The entire variable domain, with the rest obtained from reference TRBV30 and TRBJ1-2, is as follows: SQTIHQWPATLVQPVGSPLSLECTVEGTSNPNLYWYRQAAGRGLQLLFYSVGIGQISSEVPQNLSASRPQDRQFILSSKKLLLSDSGFYLCAWDRANYGYTFGSGTRLTVV.

This chain uses TRBV6-4 with TRBJ2-4; 8 positions agree with TRBD2. The CDR3 loop spans 19 amino acids. The germline V gene has CDR1 MRHNA and CDR2 SNTAGT. V was clipped by 3 bases and J by 0 bases; unmatched bases: 13. The CDR3 coding sequence is TGTGCCAGCAGTGATGAGACAGGAATACTAGCGGAAGCCAAAAACATTCAGTACTTC. Translating gives CASSDETGILAEAKNIQYF.

In DNA form, the CDR3 reads TGTGCCAGCAGCTCCCACTGGGGCGGGGCGGGTGAGCAGTTCTTC. Residues: CASSSHWGGAGEQFF. This sequence joins TRBV5-8 and TRBJ2-1; D might be TRBD2 (6 bases). Germline values: CDR1 SGHTS, CDR2 YDEGEE. Trimming removed 3 bases from V and 9 bases from J, with 19 bases in between. The CDR3 is made up of 15 amino acids.

For this clone: Other DNA variants within this sample encode the same CDR3. The chain uses TRBV9 and TRBJ2-5, with 8 bases identical to TRBD2. The CDR3 has 15 residues. V trimming: 0 bases; J trimming: 4 bases; junction bases outside the gene matches: 5. The germline CDR1 and CDR2 sequences are SGDLS and YYNGEE. The CDR3 protein is CASSVEAGVRETQYF. CDR3 coding DNA: TGTGCCAGCAGCGTAGAAGCGGGAGTACGAGAGACCCAGTACTTC.